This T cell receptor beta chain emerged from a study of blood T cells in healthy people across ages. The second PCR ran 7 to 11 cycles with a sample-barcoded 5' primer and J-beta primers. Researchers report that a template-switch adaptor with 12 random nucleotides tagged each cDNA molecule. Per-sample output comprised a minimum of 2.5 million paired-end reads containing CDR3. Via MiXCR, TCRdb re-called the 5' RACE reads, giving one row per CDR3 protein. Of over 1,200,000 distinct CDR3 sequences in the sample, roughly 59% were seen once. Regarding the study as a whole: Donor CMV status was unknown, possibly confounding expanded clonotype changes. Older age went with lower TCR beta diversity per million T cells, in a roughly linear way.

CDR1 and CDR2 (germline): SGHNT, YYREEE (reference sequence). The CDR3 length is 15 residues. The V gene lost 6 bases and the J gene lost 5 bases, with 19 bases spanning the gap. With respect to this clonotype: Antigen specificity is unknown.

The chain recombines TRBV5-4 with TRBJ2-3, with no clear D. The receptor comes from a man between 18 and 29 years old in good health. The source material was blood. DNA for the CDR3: TGTGCCAGCACCTCCGGCGGATTCCACCGAGATACGCAGTATTTT. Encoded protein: CASTSGGFHRDTQYF.